This T cell receptor beta chain was sequenced during a study of shared clonotypes between healthy human individuals. It was across several immunoSEQ plates that each subset's genomic DNA was evenly split. Template for every sorted-subset replicate PCR totaled approximately 0.2 ug DNA, around 32,000 T cell genomes. Sequenced by immunoSEQ multiplex PCR; TCRdb stores in-frame clones only, minus some. The data contain some 1,900,000 clones, approximately 95% of them seen just once; the ten biggest clones take up approximately 1.2%. Naive CD8 cells were CD45RO-negative, positively selected for CCR7, excluding terminally differentiated effector memory CD45RA+ cells. Adults of Caucasian background living in Nashville, Tennessee made up all donors. Germline assignment: CDR1 SGDLS and CDR2 YYNGEE. V trimming: 0 bases; J trimming: 2 bases; junction bases outside the gene matches: 5. This CDR3 is 16 amino acids long.

The sample taken for sequencing was naive CD8+ T cells sorted from blood. The clonotype originates from a man aged 18 to 29 in good health. This chain joins TRBV9 and TRBJ2-3; 8 positions match TRBD1. Written as DNA, the CDR3 is TGTGCCAGCAGCGTAGAAACAGGGGGTACCACAGATACGCAGTATTTT. Translated, it gives CASSVETGGTTDTQYF.